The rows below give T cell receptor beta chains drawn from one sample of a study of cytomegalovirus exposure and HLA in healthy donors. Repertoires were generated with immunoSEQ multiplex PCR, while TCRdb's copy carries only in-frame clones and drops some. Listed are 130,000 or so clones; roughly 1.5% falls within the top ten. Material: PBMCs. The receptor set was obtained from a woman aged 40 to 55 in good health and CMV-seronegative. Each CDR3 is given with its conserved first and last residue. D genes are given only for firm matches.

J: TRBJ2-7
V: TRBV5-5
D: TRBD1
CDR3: CASAAGTGFYEQYF
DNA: TGTGCCAGCGCGGCCGGGACAGGATTCTACGAGCAGTACTTC

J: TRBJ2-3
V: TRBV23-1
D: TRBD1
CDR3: CASSQRGLLGTARTDTQYF
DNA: TGCGCCAGCAGTCAACGTGGCCTATTGGGGACAGCACGCACAGATACGCAGTATTTT

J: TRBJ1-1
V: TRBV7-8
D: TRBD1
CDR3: CASSVGQVTEAFF
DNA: TGTGCCAGCAGCGTGGGACAGGTGACTGAAGCTTTCTTT

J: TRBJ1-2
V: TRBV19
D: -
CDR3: CASSSTELYGYTF
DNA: TGTGCCAGTAGTTCGACAGAATTGTATGGCTACACCTTC

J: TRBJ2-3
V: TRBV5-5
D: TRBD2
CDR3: CASSLGLALTDTQYF
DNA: TGTGCCAGCAGCTTGGGACTAGCCCTTACAGATACGCAGTATTTT

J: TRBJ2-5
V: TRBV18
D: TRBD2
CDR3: CASSPIAGGPETQYF
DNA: TGTGCCAGCTCACCAATAGCGGGGGGGCCAGAGACCCAGTACTTC

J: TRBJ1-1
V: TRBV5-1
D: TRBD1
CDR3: CASRRGQGGYTEAFF
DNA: TGCGCCAGCAGGCGAGGACAGGGGGGGTACACTGAAGCTTTCTTT

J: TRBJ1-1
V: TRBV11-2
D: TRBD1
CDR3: CASSSGTGGLDTEAFF
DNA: TGTGCCAGCAGCTCAGGGACAGGGGGACTAGACACTGAAGCTTTCTTT

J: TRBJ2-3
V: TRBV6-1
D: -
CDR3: CASSRLTSTDTQYF
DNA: TGTGCCTCCTCAAGATTGACTAGCACAGATACGCAGTATTTT

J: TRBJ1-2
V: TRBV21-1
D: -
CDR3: CASSKPPAIRSYGYTF
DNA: TGTGCCAGCAGCAAACCCCCGGCTATTCGGAGCTATGGCTACACCTTC

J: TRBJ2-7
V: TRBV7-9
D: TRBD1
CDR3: CASSFVKGQGTTYEQYF
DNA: TGTGCCAGCAGCTTTGTTAAGGGACAGGGGACCACCTACGAGCAGTACTTC

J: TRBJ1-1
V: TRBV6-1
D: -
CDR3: CASNGGNGMNTEAFF
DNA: TGTGCCAGCAACGGTGGTAACGGGATGAACACTGAAGCTTTCTTT

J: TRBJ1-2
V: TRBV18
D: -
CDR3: CASSPAQGRGYGYTF
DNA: TGTGCCAGCTCACCAGCACAGGGAAGGGGCTATGGCTACACCTTC

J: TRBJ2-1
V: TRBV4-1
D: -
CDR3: CASSRRGGQRYNEQFF
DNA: TGCGCCAGCAGCCGGCGAGGCGGACAGCGTTACAATGAGCAGTTCTTC

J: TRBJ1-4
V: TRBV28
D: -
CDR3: CASSLTGAATNEKLFF
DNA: TGTGCCAGCAGTTTAACAGGCGCCGCAACTAATGAAAAACTGTTTTTT

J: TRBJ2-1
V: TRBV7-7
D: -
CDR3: CASSLGSGYNEQFF
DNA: TGTGCTAGCAGCTTAGGGAGCGGGTACAATGAGCAGTTCTTC

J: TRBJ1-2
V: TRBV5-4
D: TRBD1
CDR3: CASNLDRGEGYTF
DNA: TGTGCCAGCAATCTAGACAGGGGAGAAGGCTACACCTTC

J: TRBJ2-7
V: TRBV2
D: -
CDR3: CASSPDIFPQDEQYF
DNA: TGTGCCAGCAGCCCTGACATTTTCCCACAAGACGAGCAGTACTTC

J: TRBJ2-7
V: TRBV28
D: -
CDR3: CASRLANDEQYF
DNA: TGTGCCAGTCGGCTAGCGAACGACGAGCAGTACTTC

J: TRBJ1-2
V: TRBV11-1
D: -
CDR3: CASSSRGRTANYGYTF
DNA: TGTGCCAGCAGCTCAAGAGGGCGCACAGCTAACTATGGCTACACCTTC

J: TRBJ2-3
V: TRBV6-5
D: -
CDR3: CASSYSIPGSTDTQYF
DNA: TGTGCCAGCAGTTACTCAATTCCGGGGAGCACAGATACGCAGTATTTT

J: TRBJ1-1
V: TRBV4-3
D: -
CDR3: CASSQGGGAILMNTEAFF
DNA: TGCGCCAGCAGCCAAGGGGGAGGGGCCATTCTCATGAACACTGAAGCTTTCTTT

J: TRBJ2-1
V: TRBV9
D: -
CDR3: CASSVGGTGGYNEQFF
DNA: TGTGCCAGCAGCGTAGGAGGGACTGGCGGATACAATGAGCAGTTCTTC

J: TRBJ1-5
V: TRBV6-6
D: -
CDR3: CASSYSSATEPQHF
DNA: TGTGCCAGCAGTTACTCCAGCGCAACGGAGCCCCAGCATTTT

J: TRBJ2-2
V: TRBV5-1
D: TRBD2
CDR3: CASRQRGLNTGELFF
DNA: TGCGCCAGCAGGCAGCGGGGCTTAAACACCGGGGAGCTGTTTTTT

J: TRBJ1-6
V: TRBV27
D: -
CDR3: CASSFRMGGGSPLHF
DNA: TGTGCCAGCAGTTTCCGCATGGGGGGAGGGTCACCCCTCCACTTT

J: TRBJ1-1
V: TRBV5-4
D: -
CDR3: CASRQDTEAFF
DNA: TGTGCCAGCAGACAGGACACTGAAGCTTTCTTT

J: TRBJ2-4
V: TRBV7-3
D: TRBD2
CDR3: CASSRGGAQENIQYF
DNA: TGTGCCAGCAGTCGGGGGGGGGCGCAGGAAAACATTCAGTACTTC

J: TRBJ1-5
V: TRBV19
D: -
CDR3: CASSMIESPQHF
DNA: TGTGCCAGTAGTATGATAGAATCGCCCCAGCATTTT

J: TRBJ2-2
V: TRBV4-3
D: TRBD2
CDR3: CASSQESGGAAGELFF
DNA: TGCGCCAGCAGCCAAGAAAGCGGGGGGGCCGCGGGGGAGCTGTTTTTT

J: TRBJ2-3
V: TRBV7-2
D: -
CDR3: CASSFLTGSDTQYF
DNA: TGTGCCAGCAGCTTCCTGACGGGGTCAGATACGCAGTATTTT

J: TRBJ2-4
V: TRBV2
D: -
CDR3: CASSDRLAKNIQYF
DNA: TGTGCCAGCAGTGACAGATTAGCCAAAAACATTCAGTACTTC

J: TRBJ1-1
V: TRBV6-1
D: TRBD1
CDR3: CASSEQGARVNTEAFF
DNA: TGTGCCAGCAGTGAACAGGGGGCGCGGGTGAACACTGAAGCTTTCTTT

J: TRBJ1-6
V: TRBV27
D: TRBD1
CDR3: CASSRDRGYSPLHF
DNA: TGTGCCAGCAGTCGGGACAGGGGATATTCACCCCTCCACTTT

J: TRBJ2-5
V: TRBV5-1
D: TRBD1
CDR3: CASRPTGGPQETQYF
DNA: TGCGCCAGCAGACCGACAGGGGGCCCCCAAGAGACCCAGTACTTC

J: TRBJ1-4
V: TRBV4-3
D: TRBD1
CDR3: CASSPNFGRDRVQGERLFF
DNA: TGCGCCAGCAGCCCCAATTTCGGCCGGGACAGGGTTCAGGGTGAAAGACTGTTTTTT

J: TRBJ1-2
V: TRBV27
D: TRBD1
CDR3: CASSLLTPTGVGGYTF
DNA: TGTGCCAGCAGTTTATTAACCCCGACAGGGGTGGGGGGCTACACCTTC